The 25 T cell receptor beta chains in this list originate from one sample, sequenced in a study of radiation and T cells in renal cell carcinoma. Treatment defined: treatment-naive control, cytoreductive nephrectomy. Method: immunoSEQ multiplex PCR; TCRdb's copy keeps in-frame clones and lacks some. The table lists tens of thousands of clones, nearly 55% of them singletons. The sample was tumor tissue, taken from a patient whose treatment was nephrectomy without radiotherapy. These receptors were collected from a human donor with renal cell carcinoma.

The rearrangement links TRBV15 to TRBJ2-6; D unresolved. Germline V gene data show CDR1 as LNHNV and CDR2 as YYDKDF (reference sequence). This CDR3 region has 17 residues. V was shortened by 0 bases and J by 0 bases, with 9 bases between the two germline ends. CDR3 amino acids: CATSRDRLGSGANVLTF. CDR3 in DNA: TGTGCCACCAGCAGAGATCGCCTGGGCTCTGGGGCCAACGTCCTGACTTTC.

V is TRBV6-6 and J is TRBJ1-5; 9 nucleotides align to TRBD1. V shed 6 bases, J shed 2 bases, and the junction held 8 bases outside the gene matches. This CDR3 has 16 amino acids. Germline V gives CDR1 MNHNY, CDR2 SVGAGI (reference sequence). CDR3 loop: CASSVTTGGGNQPQHF. The CDR3 DNA is TGTGCCAGCAGCGTCACGACAGGGGGGGGCAATCAGCCCCAGCATTTT.

The rearrangement links TRBV7-2 to TRBJ1-1; D not resolved. V lost 1 base, J lost 4 bases, and 10 bases lay in between. Germline lookup yields CDR1 SGHTA and CDR2 FQGNSA. This CDR3 has 14 residues. This chain's CDR3 is CASSLDSRGTEAFF. The CDR3 coding sequence is TGTGCCAGCAGCTTAGATTCAAGAGGCACTGAAGCTTTCTTT.

The genes are TRBV5-1 and TRBJ1-6; D remains ambiguous. The CDR3 has 15 amino acids. Germline CDR1 SGHRS, CDR2 YFSETQ. V shed 0 bases and J shed 3 bases, with 7 bases lying between them. CDR3: CASSLAFDYNSPLHF. The CDR3 DNA sequence: TGCGCCAGCAGCTTGGCCTTCGACTATAATTCACCCCTCCACTTT.

V gene TRBV19 combines with J gene TRBJ2-2; TRBD1 agrees at 10 bases. Germline trimming cut 9 bases from V and 5 bases from J; bases unmatched to any gene: 15. CDR1 LNHDA and CDR2 SQIVND come from the germline V gene (reference sequence). The CDR3 extends over 17 amino acids. DNA for the CDR3: TGTGCCAGCACCCTCCTCCCCGGGACAGGGGTTACCGGGGAGCTGTTTTTT. Translated: CASTLLPGTGVTGELFF.

The chain employs TRBV7-2 and TRBJ1-4; a possible D gene is TRBD1 (5 bases). V was pared by 4 bases and J by 1 base, with 10 bases between. This CDR3 region has 15 residues. Germline values: CDR1 SGHTA, CDR2 FQGNSA. The CDR3 nucleotides read TGTGCCAGCAGCTCAACGACAGTAACTAATGAAAAACTGTTTTTT. This encodes CASSSTTVTNEKLFF.

The chain links TRBV5-8 to TRBJ1-5; TRBD1 might be the D (6 bases). Germline CDR1 is SGHTS and CDR2 is YDEGEE. The V end was cut by 4 bases, the J end by 3 bases, with 14 bases between. CDR3 length equals 15 residues. The CDR3 sequence: CASSPRTDFNQPQHF. In nucleotides, the CDR3 is TGTGCCAGCAGCCCCAGGACAGACTTCAATCAGCCCCAGCATTTT.

The chain employs TRBV5-4 and TRBJ2-3, with a weak D call TRBD2 (6 bases). The V end lost 7 bases, the J end lost 0 bases, and 21 bases lay between the germline ends. Germline V gene lookup returns CDR1 SGHNT and CDR2 YYREEE (reference sequence). The CDR3 loop spans 17 amino acids. CDR3 region: CASSLALEVPSTDTQYF. The DNA for the CDR3 is TGTGCCAGCTCCCTAGCGTTGGAGGTACCTAGCACAGATACGCAGTATTTT.

About this clone: One end of the junction is discordant with germline, which a read error may explain. The V call is TRBV7-2, the J call TRBJ1-1; tentative D call: TRBD1 (6 bases). The germline V gene has CDR1 SGHTA and CDR2 FQGNSA. The CDR3 extends over 15 amino acids. The CDR3 DNA reads as TGCGCCAGCAGCCTAGAAGGGGGGGCGAGGACTGAAGCTTTCTTT. Translating gives CASSLEGGARTEAFF.

This clone was counted many times. The V and J genes are TRBV5-1 and TRBJ2-7, with D perhaps TRBD1 (6 bases). The CDR3 extends over 14 amino acids. Trimming removed 4 bases from V and 4 bases from J, with 15 bases in between. Germline CDR1 reads SGHRS; CDR2 reads YFSETQ. The chain's CDR3 is CASSQMDSYYEQYF. The CDR3, as DNA: TGCGCCAGCAGCCAAATGGACAGTTATTACGAGCAGTACTTC.

The CDR3 bases are TGCAGTGCAAGGACAGCCTACGAGCAGTACTTC. Translating gives CSARTAYEQYF. This chain joins TRBV20-1 and TRBJ2-7, with D tentatively TRBD1 (6 bases). The V end lost 6 bases, the J end lost 2 bases, and 8 bases lay between the germline ends. The germline CDR1 and CDR2 sequences are DFQATT and SNEGSKA (reference sequence). This CDR3 comprises 11 residues.

The chain has TRBV27 and TRBJ2-7; D is undetermined. The CDR3 totals 15 residues. Trimming stripped 2 bases from V and 4 bases from J, with 15 bases between. Germline assignment: CDR1 MNHEY and CDR2 SMNVEV (reference sequence). CDR3 DNA sequence: TGTGCCAGCAGTTTAGAGAGAGTTACCACTTACGAGCAGTACTTC. Amino acids: CASSLERVTTYEQYF.

This clone has at least ten counts. The chain links TRBV5-5 to TRBJ1-1, with 7 bases matching TRBD1. The CDR3 runs to 16 residues. From germline, CDR1 is SGHKS and CDR2 YYEKEE (reference sequence). Trimming took 4 bases from V and 5 from J; bases not matched to a gene: 14. The CDR3 DNA reads TGTGCCAGCAGCCGATCTGTCGACAGGGAGGGGACTGAAGCTTTCTTT. The encoded protein is CASSRSVDREGTEAFF.

This clone is labeled medium-sized (0.01 to 0.1%). J is TRBJ2-7 and V is TRBV6-6, with 8 bases that match TRBD1. Germline CDR1 MNHNY, CDR2 SVGAGI (reference sequence). The CDR3 totals 14 residues. V dropped 4 bases and J dropped 2; count of bases not matched to a gene: 4. CDR3 coding DNA: TGTGCCAGCAGTTGGACAGGGATCCCCTACGAGCAGTACTTC. Its protein is CASSWTGIPYEQYF.

The chain recombines TRBV30 with TRBJ1-2; tentative D call: TRBD1 (5 bases). CDR1 and CDR2 from the germline V gene are GTSNPN and SVGIG (reference sequence). CDR3 length: 13 amino acids. V lost 7 bases and J lost 2, with 14 bases in between. The CDR3 protein is CASTDSFNYGYTF. The CDR3 region has the DNA TGTGCCTCCACCGACAGCTTCAACTATGGCTACACCTTC.

The rearrangement joins TRBV19 to TRBJ1-2; unclear D gene. The length of the CDR3 is 13 residues. Germline V gene data show CDR1 as LNHDA and CDR2 as SQIVND (reference sequence). Trimming removed 6 bases at V and 4 bases at J, with 12 bases between. For the CDR3, the DNA is TGTGCCAGTAGCCTCCTCAACAGCTATGGCTACACCTTC. Its protein product is CASSLLNSYGYTF. Complete variable domain (other parts from reference TRBV19 and TRBJ1-2): DGGITQSPKYLFRKEGQNVTLSCEQNLNHDAMYWYRQDPGQGLRLIYYSQIVNDFQKGDIAEGYSVSREKKESFPLTVTSAQKNPTAFYLCASSLLNSYGYTFGSGTRLTVV.

This clone turned up a few times. This sequence joins TRBV14 and TRBJ1-1; 7 bases line up with TRBD1. The CDR3 runs to 15 residues. Germline CDR1 reads SGHDN; CDR2 reads FVKESK. Germline trimming cut 4 bases from V and 2 bases from J; bases unmatched to any gene: 7. CDR3 region: CASSRPGTANTEAFF. CDR3 DNA sequence: TGTGCCAGCAGCCGGCCTGGGACAGCAAACACTGAAGCTTTCTTT.

A few counts support this clone. V and J are TRBV7-2 and TRBJ1-6; TRBD1 matches at 7 bases. In germline, CDR1 is SGHTA, CDR2 FQGNSA. Trimming removed 5 bases from V and 4 bases from J; junction bases left unmatched: 5. The CDR3 contains 15 residues. The CDR3, as DNA: TGTGCCAGCAGCCGGGACAGAGGATATAATTCACCCCTCCACTTT. This sequence encodes CASSRDRGYNSPLHF.

This clone has a handful of counts. The DNA for the CDR3 is TGTGCCATCAGAGAGGGACTAGCGGTCGACAATGAGCAGTTCTTC. Protein product: CAIREGLAVDNEQFF. The genes are TRBV10-3 and TRBJ2-1, with 11 bases identical to TRBD2. Germline CDR1 reads ENHRY; CDR2 reads SYGVKD. The CDR3 has 15 amino acids. Unmatched junction bases numbered 6, after V lost 6 bases and J lost 5 bases.

The rearrangement joins TRBV4-1 to TRBJ2-2; 7 nucleotides align to TRBD2. The CDR3 has 15 amino acids. J lost 5 bases, V lost 1 base, and 4 bases had no gene match. Germline V gene lookup returns CDR1 MGHRA and CDR2 YSYEKL. CDR3 DNA sequence: TGCGCCAGCAGCCAAGGCGGGGGAAGGACCGGGGAGCTGTTTTTT. Amino acid sequence: CASSQGGGRTGELFF.

The rearrangement links TRBV7-2 to TRBJ1-2; D possibly corresponds to TRBD1 (5 bases). V was pared by 4 bases and J by 3 bases, with 15 bases between. Germline V gene lookup returns CDR1 SGHTA and CDR2 FQGNSA. This CDR3 contains 15 residues. This CDR3 is CASSSRDLGDYGYTF. CDR3 DNA sequence: TGTGCCAGCAGCTCCCGGGACCTGGGGGACTATGGCTACACCTTC.

The chain employs TRBV4-1 and TRBJ1-5, with D possibly being TRBD1 (5 bases). V was clipped by 4 bases and J by 1 base, with 17 bases between them. This CDR3 is built from 17 residues. Per germline, CDR1 MGHRA and CDR2 YSYEKL. The DNA of the CDR3 is TGCGCCAGCAGCCCCCTCCAGGGATTAGAAAGCAATCAGCCCCAGCATTTT. It is translated as CASSPLQGLESNQPQHF.

CDR3 residues: CASTGGGVWGNTIYF. CDR3 bases: TGTGCCAGCACTGGCGGCGGGGTGTGGGGAAACACCATATATTTT. The chain uses TRBV2 and TRBJ1-3; unclear D gene. Trimming cost V 7 bases and J 4 bases, with 17 bases left between them. CDR1 SNHLY and CDR2 FYNNEI come from the germline V gene. The CDR3 has 15 amino acids.

The rearrangement uses TRBV11-1 and TRBJ1-1; 9 nucleotides align to TRBD1. CDR1 SGHAT and CDR2 FQDESV come from the germline V gene (reference sequence). This CDR3 spans 14 amino acids. With V trimmed by 5 bases and J by 6 bases, 7 bases remained unmatched. CDR3 coding DNA: TGTGCCAGCAGCACCGGACAGGGGAGAGCTGAAGCTTTCTTT. Residues: CASSTGQGRAEAFF.

The rearrangement joins TRBV6-1 to TRBJ1-4; the D is unclear. The V end lost 2 bases, the J end lost 5 bases, and 9 bases lay between the germline ends. The length of the CDR3 is 14 residues. Per the germline V gene, CDR1 is MNHNS and CDR2 is SASEGT. In DNA form, the CDR3 reads TGTGCCAGCAGTGAATGGTCAGAGAATGAAAAACTGTTTTTT. Its translation: CASSEWSENEKLFF.